This T cell receptor beta chain was identified in a study of OX40 agonist ivuxolimab in advanced cancers. Germline CDR1 reads SGDLS; CDR2 reads YYNGEE. The CDR3 is 12 residues long. The ends were cut back, 4 bases at V and 5 bases at J, with 9 bases in the middle. The protocol was immunoSEQ multiplex PCR, while the TCRdb copy is restricted to in-frame clones and leaves out a portion. The table lists around 84,000 clones, under 90% of them singletons. The receptor was derived from an adult with an advanced solid tumor such as melanoma, head and neck, liver or kidney cancer. This chain uses TRBV9 with TRBJ2-5, with D perhaps TRBD2 (5 bases). The material sequenced was CD4+ or CD8+ T cells sorted from blood, taken in a trial of the OX40 agonist ivuxolimab. CDR3 amino acids: CASSPGVETQYF. CDR3 nucleotides: TGTGCCAGCAGCCCCGGGGTCGAGACCCAGTACTTC.